The T cell receptor beta chain described here comes from a study of cytomegalovirus exposure and HLA in healthy donors (dated 2017 in TCRdb). Study-level background: According to a later analysis, one platform produced both the approximately 110 validation repertoires and the roughly 640 repertoires of the first cohort. The study aimed to test whether cataloging public T cell receptors could reveal signatures of past pathogen exposure. In addition to the first cohort of several hundred subjects, a separate validation cohort of approximately 130 different subjects was used. High-throughput TCR immunosequencing, statistical association of individual TCRs with disease status, and machine learning were combined to predict cytomegalovirus infection status.

Unmatched junction bases come to 6, with V trimmed by 7 bases and J by 1 base. CDR1 and CDR2 are drawn from the germline V gene: SNHLY, FYNNEI. From the cysteine through the phenylalanine, the CDR3 covers 15 amino acids. The only DNA kept is the CDR3, 45 bases in frame from the first base. Study-level results and caveats: In vitro tests confirmed that three of the cytomegalovirus-associated TCR beta chains recognize cytomegalovirus antigens. The classifier was reported to diagnose cytomegalovirus status with high specificity and sensitivity in both the original and validation cohorts. Most TCR sequences were seen in very few donors, while some public TCRs were found in many individuals. In a later analysis, TCRs clustered in the first cohort were found to also tend to co-occur in the 130 or so validation repertoires, with 94% of cluster scores above 0. A later analysis lacked HLA typing for the validation cohort, so it scored co-occurrence in that cohort across all 120 or so repertoires. According to the authors, the approach could potentially be generalized to other disease states and immunological phenotypes. The study gave a list of 150 to 200 TCR beta chains associated with cytomegalovirus.

The donors belonged to the validation cohort of around 130 subjects, which was separate from the approximately 700-subject first cohort. This clone occurred a few times. This clone's antigen is unknown. No much larger clone exists at a distance of one base, and base qualities are not known. Receptors were amplified or captured by the immunoSEQ multiplex PCR assay. The study's own analysis went as follows. A statistical classification framework was developed to diagnose cytomegalovirus status using the catalog of TCR beta chain sequences. Not all clones reach the TCRdb copy of this immuneACCESS table, which keeps in-frame sequences only. Checked studies attribute under half of the gap to unresolved V genes and leave the rest unexplained. That table supplies the V and J calls and clone size; D and trimming were determined from the DNA. The sample table holds about 240,000 clones, of which around nine tenths were seen once. The ten largest clones take up approximately 2.5% of the sample.

The V and J segments used are TRBV2 and TRBJ2-1; 8 bases in the middle match TRBD2. Sequencing was done on a sample of PBMCs. This TCR derives from a man between 18 and 29 years old in good health and CMV-seronegative. The bases are TGTGCCAGCAACCCGAGCGGGAGTTCCTACAATGAGCAGTTCTTC. Translated, it gives CASNPSGSSYNEQFF.